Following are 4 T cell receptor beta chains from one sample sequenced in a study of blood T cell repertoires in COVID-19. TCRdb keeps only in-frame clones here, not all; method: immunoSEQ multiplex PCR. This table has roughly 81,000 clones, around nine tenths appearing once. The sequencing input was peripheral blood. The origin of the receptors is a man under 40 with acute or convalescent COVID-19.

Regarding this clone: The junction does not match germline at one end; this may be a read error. CDR3: CASSENRDYRHPDF. DNA of the CDR3: TGTGCCAGCAGTGAGAATCGGGACTATCGACATCCTGATTTC. The V and J genes are TRBV28 and TRBJ2-7; 7 bases fit TRBD2. The CDR3 is made up of 14 amino acids. Germline CDR1 is MDHEN and CDR2 is SYDVKM.

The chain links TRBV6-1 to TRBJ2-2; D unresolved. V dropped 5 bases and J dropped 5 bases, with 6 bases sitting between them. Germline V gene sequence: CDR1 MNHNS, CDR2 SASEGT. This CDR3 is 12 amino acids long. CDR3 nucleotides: TGTGCCAGCAGTTATTCGACCGGGGAGCTGTTTTTT. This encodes CASSYSTGELFF.

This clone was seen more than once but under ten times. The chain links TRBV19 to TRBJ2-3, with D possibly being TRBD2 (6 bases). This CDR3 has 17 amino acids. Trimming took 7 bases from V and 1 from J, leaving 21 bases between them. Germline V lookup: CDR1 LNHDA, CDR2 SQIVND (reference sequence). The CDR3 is CASTLRPGGGGTDTQYF. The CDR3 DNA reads TGTGCCAGTACCCTTCGACCCGGGGGAGGAGGCACAGATACGCAGTATTTT.

The CDR3 DNA is TGCGCCAGCAGTGGGGCCTTAACCCGGAGCACAGATACGCAGTATTTT. As protein: CASSGALTRSTDTQYF. This chain uses TRBV10-1 with TRBJ2-3; D gene ambiguous. Looked up from germline, CDR1 is WNHNN and CDR2 is SYGVQD (reference sequence). V lost 4 bases to trimming and J lost 0 bases, with 14 bases between them. The CDR3 runs to 16 residues.